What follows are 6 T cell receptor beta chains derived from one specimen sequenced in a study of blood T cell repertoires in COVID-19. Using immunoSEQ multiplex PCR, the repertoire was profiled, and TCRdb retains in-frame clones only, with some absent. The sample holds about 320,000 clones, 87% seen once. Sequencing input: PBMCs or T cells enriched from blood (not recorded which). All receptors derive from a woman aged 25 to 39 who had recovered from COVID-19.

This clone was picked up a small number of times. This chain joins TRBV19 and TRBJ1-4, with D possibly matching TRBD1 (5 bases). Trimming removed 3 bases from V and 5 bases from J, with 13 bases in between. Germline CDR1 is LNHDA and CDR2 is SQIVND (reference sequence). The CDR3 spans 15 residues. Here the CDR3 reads CASSMGRAENEKLFF. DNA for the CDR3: TGTGCCAGTAGTATGGGCAGGGCAGAGAATGAAAAACTGTTTTTT.

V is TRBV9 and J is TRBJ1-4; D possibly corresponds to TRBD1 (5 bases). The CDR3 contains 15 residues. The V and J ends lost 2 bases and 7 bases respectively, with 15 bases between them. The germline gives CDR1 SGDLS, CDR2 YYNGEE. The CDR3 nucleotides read TGTGCCAGCAGCGTTGGAGGGGCGATGGTTGAAAAACTGTTTTTT. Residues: CASSVGGAMVEKLFF.

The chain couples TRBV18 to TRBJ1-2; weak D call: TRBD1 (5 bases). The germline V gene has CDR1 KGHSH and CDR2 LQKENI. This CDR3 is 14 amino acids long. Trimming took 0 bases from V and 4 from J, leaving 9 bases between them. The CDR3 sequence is CASSPPQGSYGYTF. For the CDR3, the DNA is TGTGCCAGCTCACCACCGCAGGGTAGCTATGGCTACACCTTC.

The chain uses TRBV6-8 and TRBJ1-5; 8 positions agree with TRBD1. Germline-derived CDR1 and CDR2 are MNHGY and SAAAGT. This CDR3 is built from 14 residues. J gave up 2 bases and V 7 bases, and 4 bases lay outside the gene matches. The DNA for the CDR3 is TGTGCCAGCAAAGACAGGGGAGGCAATCAGCCCCAGCATTTT. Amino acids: CASKDRGGNQPQHF.

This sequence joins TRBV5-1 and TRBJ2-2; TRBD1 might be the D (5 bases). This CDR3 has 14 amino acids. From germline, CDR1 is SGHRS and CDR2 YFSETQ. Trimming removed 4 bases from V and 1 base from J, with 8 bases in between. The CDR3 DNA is TGCGCCAGCAGCCGAGGACAGAACACCGGGGAGCTGTTTTTT. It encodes CASSRGQNTGELFF.

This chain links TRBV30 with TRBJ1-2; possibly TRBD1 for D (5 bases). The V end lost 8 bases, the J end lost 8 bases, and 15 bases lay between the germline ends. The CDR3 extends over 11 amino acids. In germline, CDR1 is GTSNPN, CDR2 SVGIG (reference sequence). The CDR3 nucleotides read TGTGCCCGGTCGCAGGGAGGCGGCTACACCTTC. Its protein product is CARSQGGGYTF.